The 21 T cell receptor beta chains given below trace back to one sample, sequenced in a study of technical replicates of blood from a handful of donors (dated by TCRdb to the late 2010s). Library construction relied on the immunoSEQ multiplex PCR assay. TCRdb holds this immuneACCESS table with in-frame rearrangements only. Some clones are missing; in checked studies, unresolved V genes explain under half, and the rest has no known cause. Across this sample there are tens of thousands of clones, with about 97% seen only once. Over 0.2% of the sample belongs to the ten largest clones. Sequencing was performed on T cells isolated from PBMCs. These receptors were obtained from a human donor in good health.

The chain links TRBV25-1 to TRBJ2-1; 9 nucleotides line up with TRBD2. Germline V lookup: CDR1 MGHDK, CDR2 SYGVNS. This CDR3 has 18 amino acids. V shed 1 base and J 0 bases; nucleotides not matched to a gene: 7. The CDR3 here is CASSESTSGLSSYNEQFF. The CDR3 bases are TGTGCCAGCAGTGAATCAACTAGCGGGCTTAGCTCCTACAATGAGCAGTTCTTC.

V gene TRBV5-6 combines with J gene TRBJ2-7, with D perhaps matching TRBD2 (5 bases). The CDR3 spans 14 residues. Germline V lookup: CDR1 SGHDT, CDR2 YYEEEE. Trimming pared 2 bases from V and 4 bases from J, leaving 13 bases between. CDR3 DNA: TGTGCCAGCAGCTTTAGCGTGCCCAAATACGAGCAGTACTTC. It specifies CASSFSVPKYEQYF.

The J gene is TRBJ1-2, the V gene TRBV30; TRBD1 is a possible D gene (5 bases). Trimming shortened V by 1 base and J by 1 base, and 13 bases separated the two germline ends. Germline V gene lookup returns CDR1 GTSNPN and CDR2 SVGIG (reference sequence). CDR3 length equals 15 residues. CDR3 sequence reads: CAWSAGWDFNYGYTF. The CDR3 region has the DNA TGTGCCTGGAGTGCGGGGTGGGACTTTAACTATGGCTACACCTTC.

The chain couples TRBV5-1 to TRBJ2-1, with 12 nucleotides matching TRBD1. From germline, CDR1 is SGHRS and CDR2 YFSETQ. This CDR3 region has 15 residues. V gave up 3 bases and J gave up 8 bases; unmatched junction bases: 6. CDR3 residues: CASSYGTGGFYEQFF. The CDR3 nucleotides read TGCGCCAGCAGCTACGGGACAGGGGGCTTTTATGAGCAGTTCTTC.

For this clone: Additional DNA sequences in this sample encode the identical CDR3. The CDR3 loop reads CASSVLAGGSGANVLTF. The CDR3, as DNA: TGTGCCAGTAGTGTACTAGCGGGAGGGTCTGGGGCCAACGTCCTGACTTTC. This chain joins TRBV19 and TRBJ2-6; the match to TRBD2 covers 13 bases. Per the germline V gene, CDR1 is LNHDA and CDR2 is SQIVND (reference sequence). Losses at the gene ends were 5 bases for V and 1 base for J; bases not matched to a gene: 2. The CDR3 length is 17 residues.

The J gene is TRBJ1-2, the V gene TRBV15; the D is unclear. The CDR3 spans 14 residues. CDR1 is LNHNV, CDR2 YYDKDF, per germline (reference sequence). Trimming shortened V by 2 bases and J by 4 bases, and 11 bases separated the two germline ends. The CDR3 is CATSRTEGSYGYTF. Written as DNA, the CDR3 is TGTGCCACCAGCAGAACGGAGGGATCCTATGGCTACACCTTC.

The genes are TRBV7-6 and TRBJ2-7; 9 bases map to TRBD1. The CDR3 is 16 residues long. After removal of 0 bases from V and 4 bases from J, the junction contained 7 bases not matched to a gene. CDR1 is SGHVS and CDR2 is FNYEAQ in the germline V gene. The CDR3 sequence is CASSLAGTGYGYEQYF. The CDR3 nucleotides read TGTGCCAGCAGCTTAGCCGGGACAGGGTATGGGTACGAGCAGTACTTC.

The V call is TRBV7-9, the J call TRBJ2-5, with 7 bases aligning to TRBD1. This CDR3 is 15 amino acids long. J was trimmed by 4 bases and V by 4 bases; bases with no gene match: 9. Germline CDR1 and CDR2: SEHNR and FQNEAQ (reference sequence). CDR3: CASSSQGLWIETQYF. The CDR3 nucleotides read TGTGCCAGCAGCTCACAGGGGTTATGGATAGAGACCCAGTACTTC.

The chain links TRBV6-5 to TRBJ1-1, with D hard to call. Germline values: CDR1 MNHEY, CDR2 SVGAGI. V lost 0 bases to trimming and J lost 1 base, with 9 bases between them. There are 15 residues in the CDR3. The CDR3 nucleotides read TGTGCCAGCAGTTACTCACGCTACCAGAACACTGAAGCTTTCTTT. Translation gives CASSYSRYQNTEAFF.

The chain employs TRBV9 and TRBJ1-2; 8 bases map to TRBD1. This CDR3 spans 15 amino acids. J lost 4 bases, V lost 4 bases, and 9 bases had no gene match. CDR1 SGDLS and CDR2 YYNGEE come from the germline V gene. CDR3 coding DNA: TGTGCCAGCAGCACCCACAGCGACAGGGGCTATGGCTACACCTTC. Residues: CASSTHSDRGYGYTF.

The chain has TRBV4-2 and TRBJ1-1; D perhaps matches TRBD1 (5 bases). Trimming stripped 0 bases from V and 4 bases from J, with 15 bases between. Germline-derived CDR1 and CDR2 are LGHNA and YNFKEQ. The CDR3 contains 16 residues. Here the CDR3 reads CASSQDQQVLGTEAFF. The CDR3 DNA is TGTGCCAGCAGCCAAGATCAACAGGTCCTCGGCACTGAAGCTTTCTTT.

CDR3 DNA sequence: TGTGCCAGCAGTTACAGCGGAATTTATAGCAATCAGCCCCAGCATTTT. Residues: CASSYSGIYSNQPQHF. The chain recombines TRBV6-6 with TRBJ1-5; D unclear. V lost 2 bases and J 0 bases, leaving 11 bases between the germline ends. This CDR3 has 16 amino acids. Germline V gives CDR1 MNHNY, CDR2 SVGAGI (reference sequence).

The chain has TRBV5-6 and TRBJ2-5, with 7 bases matching TRBD2. The V gene end was trimmed by 0 bases and the J gene end by 5 bases; junction bases not matched to a gene: 7. The CDR3 extends over 15 amino acids. Germline values: CDR1 SGHDT, CDR2 YYEEEE. Here the CDR3 reads CASSLASGLFETQYF. CDR3 DNA sequence: TGTGCCAGCAGCTTGGCTAGCGGCCTTTTTGAGACCCAGTACTTC.

This chain uses TRBV25-1 with TRBJ1-1, with D tentatively TRBD1 (6 bases). V was shortened by 1 base and J by 3 bases, with 12 bases between the two germline ends. CDR1 and CDR2 (germline): MGHDK, SYGVNS. The CDR3 has 15 amino acids. Written as DNA, the CDR3 is TGTGCCAGCAGTGAATCGTTGGGGGGGCACACTGAAGCTTTCTTT. This sequence encodes CASSESLGGHTEAFF.

This chain uses TRBV7-2 with TRBJ2-3, with 7 bases that match TRBD2. CDR1 and CDR2 from the germline V gene are SGHTA and FQGNSA. Trimming took 6 bases from V and 5 from J; bases not matched to a gene: 11. This CDR3 has 15 amino acids. This CDR3 reads CASSSQGGRGDTQYF. CDR3 in DNA: TGTGCCAGCAGTTCTCAGGGCGGGAGAGGAGATACGCAGTATTTT.

The rearrangement uses TRBV5-4 and TRBJ2-7; tentative D call: TRBD1 (5 bases). The CDR3 contains 15 residues. The germline CDR1 and CDR2 sequences are SGHNT and YYREEE (reference sequence). V lost 0 bases and J lost 2, with 12 bases in between. The CDR3 protein is CASSLAGRAPYEQYF. DNA for the CDR3: TGTGCCAGCAGCTTGGCGGGCAGGGCACCCTACGAGCAGTACTTC.

The chain couples TRBV29-1 to TRBJ2-5; TRBD1 matches at 8 bases. The germline gives CDR1 SQVTM, CDR2 ANQGSEA. The trim removed 4 bases at V and 4 bases at J, leaving 2 bases unmatched. The CDR3 has 12 amino acids. The CDR3 reads CSVGGQGETQYF. The CDR3, as DNA: TGCAGCGTTGGAGGACAGGGAGAGACCCAGTACTTC.

The chain recombines TRBV7-8 with TRBJ2-6, with 13 bases aligning to TRBD2. Germline V lookup: CDR1 SGHVS, CDR2 FQNEAQ. CDR3 size: 17 residues. With 5 bases clipped from V and 3 bases from J, the junction kept 4 bases outside the gene matches. The chain's CDR3 is CASSTTSGGFGANVLTF. The CDR3 DNA follows: TGTGCCAGCAGCACGACTAGCGGGGGGTTTGGGGCCAACGTCCTGACTTTC.

This chain links TRBV28 with TRBJ2-5, with 8 nucleotides matching TRBD1. Germline V gives CDR1 MDHEN, CDR2 SYDVKM. V lost 3 bases, J lost 3 bases, and 6 bases stayed unmatched. CDR3 size: 15 residues. The CDR3 loop reads CASSLTGAQEETQYF. Here the CDR3 DNA reads TGTGCCAGCAGTTTGACAGGGGCCCAAGAAGAGACCCAGTACTTC.

The chain joins TRBV6-1 to TRBJ2-1, with TRBD2 matching 9 bases. The CDR3 extends over 14 amino acids. V shed 4 bases and J 4 bases; nucleotides not matched to a gene: 2. The germline gives CDR1 MNHNS, CDR2 SASEGT. The CDR3 spells CASSASGVYNEQFF. CDR3 DNA sequence: TGTGCCAGCAGTGCTAGCGGGGTATACAATGAGCAGTTCTTC.

The chain carries TRBV28 and TRBJ2-2, with D perhaps matching TRBD1 (5 bases). In germline, CDR1 is MDHEN, CDR2 SYDVKM. The CDR3 spans 16 residues. V was trimmed by 4 bases and J by 4 bases, leaving 16 bases between them. CDR3 nucleotide sequence: TGTGCCAGCAGTTCGATCTTCCAGGGTATCACCGGGGAGCTGTTTTTT. Its protein is CASSSIFQGITGELFF.